These T cell receptor beta chains were read from a single sample in a study of T cell clonotyping in hematopoietic cell transplantation. Data came from immunoSEQ multiplex PCR; TCRdb stores just in-frame clones and leaves some out. The sample includes 35,000 to 45,000 clones, around 95% of them seen just once. Sequencing was performed on peripheral blood mononuclear cells, taken before stem cell transplant. The receptor set was obtained from a man aged 35-49 years with chronic myeloid leukemia. Some clones in this sample may be carry-over from other donors' samples. Both conserved end residues are part of each CDR3. Each record gives: clone size, J gene, V gene, D gene, CDR3 protein, CDR3 DNA. The D gene is left open where the match is weak. Only some rows state a clone size, as once, few, many or a class for expanded clones.

size: NA; J: TRBJ1-5; V: TRBV19; D: TRBD1; CDR3: CASSQTGEGNQPQHF; DNA: TGTGCCAGTAGCCAAACAGGGGAGGGGAATCAGCCCCAGCATTTT
size: NA; J: TRBJ2-2; V: TRBV13; D: NA; CDR3: CASSSYGTRTGELFF; DNA: TGTGCCAGCAGCTCTTACGGGACGAGAACCGGGGAGCTGTTTTTT
size: once; J: TRBJ2-2; V: TRBV5-1; D: NA; CDR3: CASSLGQSNTGELFF; DNA: TGCGCCAGCAGCTTGGGCCAGAGCAACACCGGGGAGCTGTTTTTT
size: NA; J: TRBJ1-3; V: TRBV4-1; D: TRBD1; CDR3: CASSQVSFTGDSGNTIYF; DNA: TGCGCCAGCAGCCAGGTTTCCTTTACAGGGGACTCTGGAAACACCATATATTTT
size: NA; J: TRBJ2-5; V: TRBV7-6; D: TRBD2; CDR3: CASSFRLAGEETQYF; DNA: TGTGCCAGCAGCTTTCGACTAGCGGGGGAGGAGACCCAGTACTTC
size: NA; J: TRBJ1-2; V: TRBV9; D: NA; CDR3: CASRPPPAESYLNYGYTF; DNA: TGTGCCAGCAGGCCCCCCCCAGCGGAATCCTACCTTAACTATGGCTACACCTTC
size: NA; J: TRBJ2-6; V: TRBV5-1; D: NA; CDR3: CASSLGQGPRVDSGANVLTF; DNA: TGCGCCAGCAGCTTGGGGCAGGGACCGCGCGTGGACTCTGGGGCCAACGTCCTGACTTTC
size: NA; J: TRBJ1-1; V: TRBV5-1; D: NA; CDR3: CASSLGRGRIEAFF; DNA: TGCGCCAGCAGCTTGGGAAGGGGCCGGATTGAAGCTTTCTTT
size: NA; J: TRBJ2-7; V: TRBV25-1; D: NA; CDR3: CASSESNTYEQYF; DNA: TGTGCCAGCAGTGAATCAAACACCTACGAGCAGTACTTC
size: NA; J: TRBJ1-6; V: TRBV5-6; D: NA; CDR3: CASSLVGGSYNSPLHF; DNA: TGTGCCAGCAGCTTGGTCGGGGGCTCCTATAATTCACCCCTCCACTTT
size: NA; J: TRBJ1-1; V: TRBV2; D: NA; CDR3: CASSEAKDPNTEAFF; DNA: TGTGCCAGCAGTGAAGCTAAAGATCCGAACACTGAAGCTTTCTTT
size: NA; J: TRBJ1-1; V: TRBV30; D: TRBD1; CDR3: CADRDRENTEAFF; DNA: TGTGCCGATCGGGACAGGGAGAACACTGAAGCTTTCTTT
size: NA; J: TRBJ2-7; V: TRBV19; D: TRBD1; CDR3: CASSRTGGPGEQYF; DNA: TGTGCCAGTAGCCGGACAGGGGGCCCCGGGGAGCAGTACTTC
size: NA; J: TRBJ1-2; V: TRBV15; D: TRBD1; CDR3: CATMGTSGQGYGYTF; DNA: TGTGCCACCATGGGCACGTCGGGACAGGGGTATGGCTACACCTTC
size: NA; J: TRBJ1-2; V: TRBV11-3; D: TRBD1; CDR3: CASSLDTGGYGYTF; DNA: TGTGCCAGCAGCTTAGACACAGGGGGCTATGGCTACACCTTC
size: NA; J: TRBJ2-7; V: TRBV6-9; D: TRBD2; CDR3: CASSYSGGRTIYEQYF; DNA: TGTGCCAGCAGTTACTCGGGGGGAAGAACCATCTACGAGCAGTACTTC
size: NA; J: TRBJ2-7; V: TRBV6-5; D: NA; CDR3: CASSPVRGEQYF; DNA: TGTGCCAGCAGCCCGGTGCGGGGCGAGCAGTACTTC
size: NA; J: TRBJ1-2; V: TRBV11-3; D: NA; CDR3: CASSRGGANYGYTF; DNA: TGTGCCAGCAGCCGGGGGGGGGCTAACTATGGCTACACCTTC
size: NA; J: TRBJ1-4; V: TRBV30; D: TRBD1; CDR3: CARPNSTGGHEKLFF; DNA: TGTGCCAGGCCTAATTCGACAGGGGGCCACGAAAAACTGTTTTTT
size: NA; J: TRBJ1-5; V: TRBV15; D: NA; CDR3: CATSRPPTGNQPQHF; DNA: TGTGCCACCAGCAGACCCCCCACGGGCAATCAGCCCCAGCATTTT